The rows below give T cell receptor beta chains drawn from one sample of a study of T-cell reconstitution after alpha-beta-depleted transplantation in children. TCRdb re-called the PCR reads with MiXCR, one entry per CDR3 protein. Among 700,000 to 950,000 distinct CDR3 sequences listed, about 15% were seen once. Sample: PBMCs, mostly from graft donor cells, taken 360 days after TCRalphabeta/CD19-depleted stem cell transplant. The receptors were sampled from a male patient younger than 18 who had a stem cell transplant for acute lymphoblastic leukemia, so the T cells may come from the graft donor. Both conserved end residues are part of each CDR3. Each record gives: J gene, V gene, D gene, clone size, CDR3 protein, CDR3 DNA. The D gene is left open where the match is weak. Only part of the rows carry a size: once, few, many, or a class if the clone is expanded.

TRBJ2-6 TRBV11-1 - many CASSQFSGANVLTF TGTGCCAGCAGCCAGTTCTCTGGGGCCAACGTCCTGACTTTC
TRBJ2-3 TRBV11-2 - - CASSFYLTDTQYF TGTGCCAGCAGCTTCTACTTAACAGATACGCAGTATTTT
TRBJ1-1 TRBV5-5 TRBD1 few CASSARGRRETEAFF TGTGCCAGCAGCGCCAGGGGGCGAAGGGAAACTGAAGCTTTCTTT
TRBJ2-1 TRBV10-3 TRBD2 few CAISRLAGGSYNEQFF TGTGCCATCAGTCGACTAGCGGGAGGGTCCTACAATGAGCAGTTCTTC
TRBJ1-4 TRBV5-1 - few CASSFGANEKLFF TGCGCCAGCAGCTTCGGGGCTAATGAAAAACTGTTTTTT
TRBJ2-7 TRBV3-1 - - CASSSTVVSYEQYF TGTGCCAGCAGCTCGACAGTGGTCTCCTACGAGCAGTACTTC
TRBJ2-7 TRBV10-3 - - CAITGADNSYEQYF TGTGCCATCACCGGTGCGGACAACTCCTACGAGCAGTACTTC
TRBJ2-7 TRBV5-4 TRBD1 few CASSSAGTGSDEQYF TGTGCCAGCAGCTCCGCCGGGACAGGTAGTGACGAGCAGTACTTC
TRBJ1-1 TRBV6-2/TRBV6-3 - few CASSYSAVMVYTEAFF TGTGCCAGCAGTTACTCAGCGGTAATGGTTTACACTGAAGCTTTCTTT
TRBJ2-3 TRBV11-1 - few CASSLEAILAHSSTDTQYF TGTGCCAGCAGCTTAGAGGCTATCCTGGCCCATAGTAGCACAGATACGCAGTATTTT
TRBJ2-7 TRBV10-2 TRBD2 - CASRPGTSGKSYEQYF TGCGCCAGCAGACCCGGGACTAGCGGGAAATCCTACGAGCAGTACTTC
TRBJ1-5 TRBV10-3 - few CAIKDRGGNQPQHF TGTGCCATCAAGGACCGGGGAGGCAATCAGCCCCAGCATTTT
TRBJ2-2 TRBV5-1 - - CANSAGQPLPTGELFF TGCGCCAACAGCGCGGGACAGCCCCTCCCCACCGGGGAGCTGTTTTTT
TRBJ1-5 TRBV15 - few CATSSLMSRVANQPQHF TGTGCCACCAGCAGTCTTATGTCCAGGGTGGCTAATCAGCCCCAGCATTTT
TRBJ2-1 TRBV2 - few CASMRGSFYNEQFF TGTGCCAGCATGCGAGGGAGTTTTTACAATGAGCAGTTCTTC
TRBJ2-3 TRBV7-2 - - CASTWGIGTDTQYF TGTGCCAGCACGTGGGGTATAGGCACAGATACGCAGTATTTT
TRBJ2-7 TRBV20-1 TRBD2 few CRVAGSYEQYF TGCAGAGTAGCGGGCTCCTACGAGCAGTACTTC